The rows below give T cell receptor beta chains drawn from one sample of a study of blood T cell repertoires in COVID-19. The repertoire was sequenced with immunoSEQ multiplex PCR; TCRdb's copy has only in-frame clones and lacks some. The sample holds 150,000 to 250,000 clones, 70% to 85% seen once. The sequenced sample consisted of peripheral blood. These receptors originate from a human donor with acute or convalescent COVID-19. The donor label of this sample is uncertain. The CDR3 runs from the conserved cysteine through the conserved F or W. Fields, in order: clone size, V gene, CDR3 protein. Size values are once, few and many counts, or a class for expanded clones, and some rows have none.

clone size: .
V gene: TRBV18
CDR3 protein: CASSTQGADTEAFF

clone size: once
V gene: TRBV19
CDR3 protein: CASRDRGPQPQHF

clone size: .
V gene: TRBV21-1
CDR3 protein: CASSPRFQETQYF

clone size: many
V gene: TRBV9
CDR3 protein: CASSVGREETQYF

clone size: .
V gene: TRBV9
CDR3 protein: CASSVVGAPEAFF

clone size: .
V gene: TRBV5-5
CDR3 protein: CASSFTGVGNTEAFF

clone size: .
V gene: TRBV3-1/TRBV3-2
CDR3 protein: CASSHRGGNPGELFF

clone size: .
V gene: TRBV6-2/TRBV6-3
CDR3 protein: CASSYSTGTGRQPQHF

clone size: .
V gene: TRBV7-2
CDR3 protein: CAGTSYGLIYNEQFF

clone size: .
V gene: TRBV6-1
CDR3 protein: CASSESFRETQYF

clone size: .
V gene: TRBV10-3
CDR3 protein: CAISGTGVYEQYF

clone size: few
V gene: TRBV7-8
CDR3 protein: CASSIGAEGFYEQYF

clone size: few
V gene: TRBV28
CDR3 protein: CASSRGGNTEAFF

clone size: .
V gene: TRBV4-2
CDR3 protein: CASSQEVTSGSQFF

clone size: .
V gene: TRBV5-1
CDR3 protein: CASSLAGTSGTNEQFF

clone size: .
V gene: TRBV14
CDR3 protein: CASSQDSLAGGPTDTQYF

clone size: .
V gene: TRBV5-1
CDR3 protein: CASRDRDRRSLNYGYTF

clone size: .
V gene: TRBV28
CDR3 protein: CASSSYRGRASDEQFF

clone size: .
V gene: TRBV12-5
CDR3 protein: CASGPGAGLNEKLFF

clone size: .
V gene: TRBV6-5
CDR3 protein: CASSYRGVGPQHF

clone size: .
V gene: TRBV30
CDR3 protein: CAWSPSNTGELFF

clone size: .
V gene: TRBV27
CDR3 protein: CASTTLPGLAGEQYF

clone size: .
V gene: TRBV30
CDR3 protein: CAWGTGNQPQHF

clone size: .
V gene: TRBV7-9
CDR3 protein: CASSLAGPDTQYF

clone size: .
V gene: TRBV4-3
CDR3 protein: CASSQGGPREGPDTQYF

clone size: .
V gene: TRBV4-3
CDR3 protein: CASSQEAGLAGNNEQFF

clone size: .
V gene: TRBV18
CDR3 protein: CASSATVQETQYF

clone size: .
V gene: TRBV10-3
CDR3 protein: CAIASTSAYEQYF

clone size: .
V gene: TRBV5-1
CDR3 protein: CASSPAIGGSNTGELFF

clone size: .
V gene: TRBV5-1
CDR3 protein: CASSLISGSGYEQYF

clone size: .
V gene: TRBV12-3/TRBV12-4
CDR3 protein: CASSFEGAVGYTF

clone size: .
V gene: TRBV9
CDR3 protein: CASSRADRGPPYEQYF

clone size: .
V gene: TRBV7-9
CDR3 protein: CASSLGTGGDTEAFF

clone size: .
V gene: TRBV24-1
CDR3 protein: CATSDTTGKSYNEQFF

clone size: .
V gene: TRBV9
CDR3 protein: CASRRDTAYGYTF

clone size: .
V gene: TRBV3-1/TRBV3-2
CDR3 protein: CASSQGQNAFF

clone size: .
V gene: TRBV27
CDR3 protein: CASSPLVGTRYGYTF

clone size: .
V gene: TRBV27
CDR3 protein: CASRNSGLAGPSSYEQYF

clone size: .
V gene: TRBV9
CDR3 protein: CASSKSSGLAGAHEQYF

clone size: once
V gene: TRBV5-6
CDR3 protein: CASSRQGLPNTEAFF

clone size: .
V gene: TRBV11-2
CDR3 protein: CASSLEGQGHYNEQFF

clone size: once
V gene: TRBV10-3
CDR3 protein: CAINRDGGSGTDTQYF

clone size: .
V gene: TRBV5-6
CDR3 protein: CASSRTSSYNEQFF

clone size: few
V gene: TRBV5-1
CDR3 protein: CASSGAGTVNTGELFF

clone size: .
V gene: TRBV7-8
CDR3 protein: CASSSGTGQETQYF

clone size: .
V gene: TRBV9
CDR3 protein: CASSLRLAGETQYF

clone size: .
V gene: TRBV27
CDR3 protein: CASSLSSYRDRDNEQFF

clone size: .
V gene: TRBV9
CDR3 protein: CASSVGTGDGKLFF

clone size: once
V gene: TRBV30
CDR3 protein: CAWSPQGTKNIQYF

clone size: .
V gene: TRBV9
CDR3 protein: CASSVAGTANSPLHF

clone size: .
V gene: TRBV6-2/TRBV6-3
CDR3 protein: CASSFPQASAHYEQYF

clone size: .
V gene: TRBV3-1/TRBV3-2
CDR3 protein: CASSPSAGLSTDTQYF

clone size: .
V gene: TRBV6-2/TRBV6-3
CDR3 protein: CASSSLTSGRETQYF

clone size: .
V gene: TRBV19
CDR3 protein: CASSMLASLQETQYF

clone size: .
V gene: TRBV12-3/TRBV12-4
CDR3 protein: CASSTTGRTEAFF

clone size: .
V gene: TRBV29-1
CDR3 protein: CSVTGLAYYNEQFF

clone size: .
V gene: TRBV12-3/TRBV12-4
CDR3 protein: CASSLGTGQPQHF

clone size: .
V gene: TRBV6-5
CDR3 protein: CASSLGQGTDTQYF